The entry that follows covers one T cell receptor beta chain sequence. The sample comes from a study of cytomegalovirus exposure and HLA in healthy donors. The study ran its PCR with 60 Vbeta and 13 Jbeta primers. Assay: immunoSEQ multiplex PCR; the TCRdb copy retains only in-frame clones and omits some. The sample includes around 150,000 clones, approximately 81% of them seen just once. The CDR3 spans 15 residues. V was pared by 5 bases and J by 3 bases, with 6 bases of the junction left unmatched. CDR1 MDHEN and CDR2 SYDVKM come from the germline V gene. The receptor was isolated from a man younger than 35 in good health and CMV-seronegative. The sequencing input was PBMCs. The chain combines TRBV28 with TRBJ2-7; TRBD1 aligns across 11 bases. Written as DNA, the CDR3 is TGTGCCAGCAGTGATACCGGGACAGGGGGCTACGAGCAGTACTTC. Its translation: CASSDTGTGGYEQYF.